The 29 T cell receptor beta chains listed next were all sequenced from one sample in a study of human versus mouse CDR3 diversity and MHC coevolution. Sequencing used immunoSEQ multiplex PCR; TCRdb keeps in-frame clones, though not all of them. The table records fewer than 100,000 clones, around 93% of them present only once. Sequencing was carried out using naive CD4+ T cells from blood. Regarding subset: CD45RO-negative CD62L-positive naive CD4 T cells. These receptors originate from a person aged 30 to 69 in good health.

The chain employs TRBV6-5 and TRBJ1-2, with no clear D. The CDR3 spans 13 residues. V lost 2 bases and J 1 base, leaving 5 bases between the germline ends. Germline-derived CDR1 and CDR2 are MNHEY and SVGAGI. The CDR3 coding sequence is TGTGCCAGCAGTTACGGACTTAACTATGGCTACACCTTC. Translated, it gives CASSYGLNYGYTF.

V is TRBV19 and J is TRBJ2-7; TRBD1 aligns across 7 bases. The V segment lost 8 bases and the J segment 5 bases; nucleotides outside the gene matches: 9. This CDR3 comprises 13 residues. Per germline, CDR1 LNHDA and CDR2 SQIVND (reference sequence). CDR3 amino acids: CASRTGIRDEQYF. CDR3 nucleotides: TGTGCCAGTCGGACAGGAATTCGGGACGAGCAGTACTTC. Full variable domain (missing parts from reference TRBV19 and TRBJ2-7): DGGITQSPKYLFRKEGQNVTLSCEQNLNHDAMYWYRQDPGQGLRLIYYSQIVNDFQKGDIAEGYSVSREKKESFPLTVTSAQKNPTAFYLCASRTGIRDEQYFGPGTRLTVT.

V and J are TRBV7-3 and TRBJ2-5, with 8 bases identical to TRBD2. The V and J ends lost 4 bases and 7 bases, in that order; junction bases with no gene match: 14. The germline gives CDR1 SGHTA, CDR2 FQGTGA. The CDR3 is made up of 16 amino acids. This CDR3 reads CASSSGRGRGFGTQYF. For the CDR3, the DNA is TGTGCCAGCAGCTCCGGGAGGGGCAGGGGTTTTGGGACCCAGTACTTC.

The chain joins TRBV7-9 to TRBJ1-1; maybe TRBD1 (6 bases). Germline V gene lookup returns CDR1 SEHNR and CDR2 FQNEAQ (reference sequence). The CDR3 is made up of 13 amino acids. The germline V and J ends were trimmed by 0 bases and 11 bases, with 13 bases remaining between them. CDR3 sequence: CASSLAQGLRAFF. DNA for the CDR3: TGTGCCAGCAGCTTAGCGCAGGGGCTGAGGGCTTTCTTT.

V and J are TRBV6-6 and TRBJ1-2, with D hard to call. Per the germline V gene, CDR1 is MNHNY and CDR2 is SVGAGI (reference sequence). V was pared by 2 bases and J by 3 bases, with 7 bases between. CDR3 size: 13 residues. DNA of the CDR3: TGTGCCAGCAGTTACGAGGCGGACTATGGCTACACCTTC. Amino acid sequence: CASSYEADYGYTF.

V and J are TRBV6-1 and TRBJ2-1; D is perhaps TRBD1 (6 bases). This CDR3 is built from 13 residues. Trimming left V 7 bases short and J 10 bases short, with 17 bases between. Germline V lookup: CDR1 MNHNS, CDR2 SASEGT. The CDR3 loop reads CASNPGAPGEQFF. DNA for the CDR3: TGTGCCAGCAATCCAGGGGCCCCAGGGGAGCAGTTCTTC.

The rearrangement links TRBV6-5 to TRBJ2-7, with a tentative D call TRBD2 (6 bases). Germline V gives CDR1 MNHEY, CDR2 SVGAGI. The V gene lost 2 bases and the J gene lost 1 base, with 6 bases spanning the gap. This CDR3 is built from 13 residues. For the CDR3, the DNA is TGTGCCAGCAGTTACGGGACTTCCTACGAGCAGTACTTC. This gives the protein CASSYGTSYEQYF.

Of note for this clone: One end of the junction varies from germline; a read error may be responsible. This chain uses TRBV2 with TRBJ2-7; D not certain. This CDR3 has 13 residues. Germline-derived CDR1 and CDR2 are SNHLY and FYNNEI. The DNA of the CDR3 is TGTGCCAGCAGTGAAGCGCTTCAGGAAGCTCCCAACTTC. It codes for CASSEALQEAPNF.

The chain carries TRBV19 and TRBJ2-5, with 10 positions matching TRBD1. The J call may be mistaken, given a closer DNA end match to TRBJ2-7. Germline CDR1 and CDR2: LNHDA and SQIVND (reference sequence). This CDR3 has 15 amino acids. CDR3 sequence reads: CASSIGRDRGHEQYF. Here the CDR3 DNA reads TGTGCCAGTAGTATTGGTAGGGACAGGGGCCACGAGCAGTACTTC.

J is TRBJ1-1 and V is TRBV11-2, with 8 bases identical to TRBD1. Germline-derived CDR1 and CDR2 are SGHAT and FQNNGV. The CDR3 has 14 amino acids. V gave up 4 bases and J gave up 4 bases; unmatched junction bases: 5. The chain's CDR3 is CASSSTTGATEAFF. CDR3 sequence (DNA): TGTGCCAGCAGCTCGACGACAGGGGCCACTGAAGCTTTCTTT.

The chain recombines TRBV6-5 with TRBJ1-1, with 7 bases lining up with TRBD1. After removal of 2 bases from V and 0 bases from J, the junction contained 3 bases not matched to a gene. CDR3 length: 15 amino acids. CDR1 and CDR2 from the germline V gene are MNHEY and SVGAGI. CDR3 DNA sequence: TGTGCCAGCAGTTACGGGGACAGTATGAACACTGAAGCTTTCTTT. It is translated as CASSYGDSMNTEAFF.

The chain is built from TRBV2 and TRBJ2-5; 10 bases line up with TRBD2. This CDR3 is built from 14 residues. Trimming took 8 bases from V and 4 from J; bases not matched to a gene: 7. Per germline, CDR1 SNHLY and CDR2 FYNNEI. CDR3 nucleotides: TGTGCCAGCCGTACCAGACTAGCGGGAGAGACCCAGTACTTC. This encodes CASRTRLAGETQYF.

The rearrangement links TRBV11-1 to TRBJ2-7, with a tentative D call TRBD1 (5 bases). The CDR3 consists of 14 residues. Trimming left V 3 bases short and J 9 bases short, with 18 bases between. Per germline, CDR1 SGHAT and CDR2 FQDESV (reference sequence). CDR3 loop: CASSLDTYQSWQYF. The CDR3 bases are TGTGCCAGCAGCTTGGACACCTATCAGTCGTGGCAGTACTTC.

The chain employs TRBV9 and TRBJ2-2, with D uncertain. CDR3 size: 14 residues. The germline gives CDR1 SGDLS, CDR2 YYNGEE. The V gene lost 0 bases and the J gene lost 3 bases, with 6 bases spanning the gap. The DNA of the CDR3 is TGTGCCAGCAGCGTAGGAGACTACACCGGGGAGCTGTTTTTT. It yields the protein CASSVGDYTGELFF.

The chain couples TRBV7-6 to TRBJ1-1; 8 bases align to TRBD1. Germline assignment: CDR1 SGHVS and CDR2 FNYEAQ. With 6 bases clipped from V and 3 bases from J, the junction kept 9 bases outside the gene matches. The CDR3 has 15 amino acids. CDR3 in amino acids: CASSQDRGFDTEAFF. Written as DNA, the CDR3 is TGTGCCAGCAGTCAAGACAGGGGATTCGACACTGAAGCTTTCTTT.

The gene calls are TRBV27 and TRBJ2-7, with D possibly TRBD1 on 6 matching bases. Germline CDR1 and CDR2: MNHEY and SMNVEV (reference sequence). There are 13 residues in the CDR3. Trimming removed 5 bases at V and 6 bases at J, with 14 bases between. The CDR3 sequence is CASSPYREGEQYF. The CDR3 coding sequence is TGTGCCAGCAGTCCCTACAGGGAAGGCGAGCAGTACTTC.

The rearrangement links TRBV28 to TRBJ2-5; no firm D call. The DNA matches TRBJ2-7 better at its end, which makes the J call doubtful. This CDR3 comprises 11 residues. The germline V gene has CDR1 MDHEN and CDR2 SYDVKM. The CDR3 DNA sequence: TGTGCCAGCAGTCTAAATTACGAGCAGTACTTC. It encodes CASSLNYEQYF.

This CDR3 is CAISEELVTNTGELFF. The CDR3 nucleotides read TGTGCCATCAGTGAAGAATTAGTGACGAACACCGGGGAGCTGTTTTTT. This chain joins TRBV10-3 and TRBJ2-2, with D uncertain. Germline CDR1 ENHRY, CDR2 SYGVKD. The CDR3 has 16 amino acids. V lost 3 bases and J lost 0, with 11 bases in between.

The genes are TRBV28 and TRBJ1-2, with D tentatively TRBD1 (5 bases). Germline V gene lookup returns CDR1 MDHEN and CDR2 SYDVKM. The CDR3 has 14 residues. Trimming removed 2 bases at V and 0 bases at J, with 7 bases between. In DNA, the CDR3 is TGTGCCAGCAGTTTAGGGGGGGCTAACTATGGCTACACCTTC. Translated, it gives CASSLGGANYGYTF.

The chain links TRBV27 to TRBJ2-7; no reliable D call. V was cut by 3 bases and J by 5 bases, with 14 bases left in between. The CDR3 consists of 14 residues. Germline V gene data show CDR1 as MNHEY and CDR2 as SMNVEV (reference sequence). The CDR3 DNA is TGTGCCAGCAGTTTCGTTTGGAGTTCCAACGAGCAGTACTTC. This codes for CASSFVWSSNEQYF.

The rearrangement joins TRBV7-2 to TRBJ1-1; 10 positions match TRBD1. The CDR3 is 15 amino acids. Trimming removed 5 bases from V and 6 bases from J; junction bases left unmatched: 9. The germline V gene encodes CDR1 SGHTA and CDR2 FQGNSA. The CDR3 DNA reads TGTGCCAGCAGCCTTAGGGGACAGGGGATGGCTGAAGCTTTCTTT. This encodes CASSLRGQGMAEAFF.

The rearrangement links TRBV18 to TRBJ1-5; TRBD1 agrees at 9 bases. V shed 4 bases and J 2 bases; nucleotides not matched to a gene: 12. This CDR3 comprises 18 residues. Germline V gene data show CDR1 as KGHSH and CDR2 as LQKENI. The CDR3 loop is CASSLSRTGEFGNQPQHF. Here the CDR3 DNA reads TGTGCCAGCTCACTCTCCCGGACAGGGGAGTTCGGCAATCAGCCCCAGCATTTT. Together with reference TRBV18 and TRBJ1-5, the CDR3 gives the full variable domain: NAGVMQNPRHLVRRRGQEARLRCSPMKGHSHVYWYRQLPEEGLKFMVYLQKENIIDESGMPKERFSAEFPKEGPSILRIQQVVRGDSAAYFCASSLSRTGEFGNQPQHFGDGTRLSIL.

The rearrangement links TRBV5-1 to TRBJ2-5; the match to TRBD2 covers 8 bases. V was clipped by 1 base and J by 3 bases; unmatched bases: 5. CDR3 length equals 15 residues. CDR1 is SGHRS and CDR2 is YFSETQ in the germline V gene. The CDR3 DNA sequence: TGCGCCAGCAGCTTGTTCCTAGCGGGCAAAGAGACCCAGTACTTC. Encoded protein: CASSLFLAGKETQYF.

The J gene is TRBJ2-2, the V gene TRBV28, with TRBD1 matching 8 bases. CDR3 size: 17 residues. V shed 1 base, J shed 6 bases, and the junction held 10 bases outside the gene matches. Germline V gives CDR1 MDHEN, CDR2 SYDVKM. The CDR3 nucleotides read TGTGCCAGCAGTTTATTTGCGGGCAGGGGGCAGGCCGGGGAGCTGTTTTTT. This encodes CASSLFAGRGQAGELFF.

CDR3 sequence (DNA): TGTGCCAGTAGTATTCTGGACAGGGCCGGCGGGGAGCTGTTTTTT. The encoded protein is CASSILDRAGGELFF. The rearrangement links TRBV19 to TRBJ2-2; the match to TRBD1 covers 8 bases. The CDR3 is 15 amino acids. In germline, CDR1 is LNHDA, CDR2 SQIVND (reference sequence). Losses at the gene ends were 3 bases for V and 7 bases for J; bases not matched to a gene: 7.

The rearrangement links TRBV7-3 to TRBJ2-1; TRBD2 aligns across 7 bases. The CDR3 spans 16 residues. J lost 0 bases, V lost 5 bases, and 7 bases had no gene match. CDR1 SGHTA and CDR2 FQGTGA come from the germline V gene. CDR3 nucleotide sequence: TGTGCCAGCAGCCCTGGGGGGGGAAGCTCCTACAATGAGCAGTTCTTC. Encoded protein: CASSPGGGSSYNEQFF.

The chain carries TRBV9 and TRBJ2-7; D perhaps matches TRBD1 (5 bases). Germline V CDR1 and CDR2: SGDLS, YYNGEE. V was trimmed by 2 bases and J by 2 bases, leaving 8 bases between them. This CDR3 has 13 amino acids. CDR3 sequence reads: CASSVGPAYEQYF. CDR3 nucleotides: TGTGCCAGCAGCGTGGGGCCTGCCTACGAGCAGTACTTC.

This clone is a singleton in its sample. V and J are TRBV6-5 and TRBJ2-1; 13 positions agree with TRBD2. The germline V gene encodes CDR1 MNHEY and CDR2 SVGAGI. The CDR3 sequence is 15 residues long. The trim removed 5 bases at V and 3 bases at J, leaving 1 base unmatched. This chain's CDR3 is CASSGLAGVYNEQFF. In nucleotides, the CDR3 is TGTGCCAGCAGTGGACTAGCGGGAGTCTACAATGAGCAGTTCTTC.

The chain uses TRBV27 and TRBJ2-3; TRBD2 matches 8 bases. V shed 8 bases, J shed 2 bases, and the junction held 6 bases outside the gene matches. In germline, CDR1 is MNHEY, CDR2 SMNVEV (reference sequence). This CDR3 comprises 14 residues. CDR3 sequence (DNA): TGTGCCAGCGGAAATAGCGGGAACACAGATACGCAGTATTTT. This translates into CASGNSGNTDTQYF.